One and the same sample provided the 26 T cell receptor beta chains below, sequenced in a study of T cell repertoires in cytomegalovirus infection. TCRdb fed the reads into MiXCR, producing one record per CDR3 protein. The sample records some 250,000 distinct CDR3 sequences, approximately 9.1% being singletons. Input material: PBMCs. The receptors stem from a human donor in good health (CMV status not recorded). Some clones in this sample may be carry-over from other donors' samples.

This clonotype has ten or more counts. V gene TRBV11-3 combines with J gene TRBJ2-7; 11 positions agree with TRBD2. The CDR3 totals 18 residues. V dropped 0 bases and J dropped 5; count of bases not matched to a gene: 12. Germline V lookup: CDR1 SGHNT, CDR2 YENEEA. This CDR3 reads CASSLELSSGGIVNEQYF. In nucleotides, the CDR3 is TGTGCCAGCAGCTTAGAGCTTTCTAGCGGGGGGATTGTCAACGAGCAGTACTTC.

The chain recombines TRBV7-9 with TRBJ2-7; D may be TRBD2 (5 bases). The CDR3 totals 14 residues. In germline, CDR1 is SEHNR, CDR2 FQNEAQ (reference sequence). Trimming pared 4 bases from V and 0 bases from J, leaving 10 bases between. CDR3 DNA sequence: TGTGCCAGCAGCTCGCGGGTGAGCTCCTACGAGCAGTACTTC. Its protein is CASSSRVSSYEQYF.

In this sample, this clonotype turned up a few times. The genes are TRBV11-2 and TRBJ2-5, with a weak D call TRBD2 (5 bases). The ends were cut back, 3 bases at V and 2 bases at J, with 7 bases in the middle. CDR1 is SGHAT and CDR2 is FQNNGV in the germline V gene. CDR3 length: 13 residues. The CDR3 reads CASSFREQETQYF. The CDR3 region has the DNA TGTGCCAGCAGCTTCCGGGAACAAGAGACCCAGTACTTC.

The table lists this clonotype with many counts. The J gene is TRBJ1-4, the V gene TRBV7-2, with D unresolved. The CDR3 spans 14 residues. Germline loops: CDR1 SGHTA, CDR2 FQGNSA. Trimming pared 3 bases from V and 3 bases from J, leaving 8 bases between. The CDR3 here is CASSLGSANEKLFF. CDR3 nucleotide sequence: TGTGCCAGCAGCTTGGGGAGTGCTAATGAAAAACTGTTTTTT.

There are many counts of this clonotype. This chain uses TRBV4-2 with TRBJ2-2, with 8 bases identical to TRBD1. In germline, CDR1 is LGHNA, CDR2 YNFKEQ. CDR3 length: 16 residues. The ends lost 0 bases at V and 5 bases at J; junction bases unmatched: 5. The DNA of the CDR3 is TGTGCCAGCAGCCAAGATTCCAGGGGGCTAACCGGGGAGCTGTTTTTT. As protein: CASSQDSRGLTGELFF.

This clonotype was counted many times. The V and J genes are TRBV28 and TRBJ2-7, with D unclear. Germline CDR1 MDHEN, CDR2 SYDVKM. Trimming pared 4 bases from V and 1 base from J, leaving 11 bases between. This CDR3 has 14 residues. The CDR3 DNA reads as TGTGCCAGCAGTTCCCCGGGCCGTTCCTACGAGCAGTACTTC. This sequence encodes CASSSPGRSYEQYF.

The CDR3 DNA sequence: TGTGCCACCAGTGATTTGCAAAACAATGAGCAGTTCTTC. Translating gives CATSDLQNNEQFF. The chain joins TRBV24-1 to TRBJ2-1, with D unclear. Germline-derived CDR1 and CDR2 are KGHDR and SFDVKD. V lost 0 bases and J lost 5, with 4 bases in between. CDR3 size: 13 residues.

In its sample, this clonotype was seen a few times. This chain connects TRBV19 to TRBJ2-5, with a tentative D call TRBD2 (6 bases). The CDR3 has 14 residues. The germline CDR1 and CDR2 sequences are LNHDA and SQIVND (reference sequence). Trimming cost V 4 bases and J 4 bases, with 13 bases left between them. CDR3 loop: CASSKPGESETQYF. The CDR3 region has the DNA TGTGCCAGTAGTAAGCCGGGGGAGTCAGAGACCCAGTACTTC.

This clonotype was seen a few times. The chain uses TRBV5-1 and TRBJ2-7; 9 bases fit TRBD2. The CDR3 contains 14 residues. Germline-derived CDR1 and CDR2 are SGHRS and YFSETQ. V dropped 4 bases and J dropped 7; count of bases not matched to a gene: 9. The CDR3 DNA is TGCGCCAGCAGCGCTGGGACTAGCTCGGGGGAGCAGTACTTC. Translated: CASSAGTSSGEQYF.

This clonotype has a count of ten or more. V and J are TRBV12-3 or TRBV12-4 and TRBJ1-2; D may be TRBD1 (5 bases). V gave up 5 bases and J gave up 7 bases, with 20 bases separating them. This CDR3 region has 15 residues. The CDR3 DNA reads TGTGCCAGCAGTCCGAACAAGGGACCTCTGCGTGGCTACACCTTC. This codes for CASSPNKGPLRGYTF.

Note on this clonotype: Being one base from a much bigger clone, this may be a read error. The V and J genes are TRBV20-1 and TRBJ1-6, with D perhaps TRBD1 (5 bases). Germline assignment: CDR1 DFQATT and CDR2 SNEGSKA (reference sequence). Trimming stripped 1 base from V and 0 bases from J, with 7 bases between. The CDR3 has 15 amino acids. The CDR3 bases are TGCAGTGCTAGAGGGGGCAGCTCCTATAATTCACCCCTCCACTTT. Amino acids: CSARGGSSYNSPLHF.

The V call is TRBV4-3, the J call TRBJ2-3; 9 bases map to TRBD1. The CDR3 totals 16 residues. CDR1 and CDR2 (germline): LGHNA, YSLEER. Losses at the gene ends were 4 bases for V and 9 bases for J; bases not matched to a gene: 14. CDR3: CASSPRAGTGRMTQYF. The CDR3 nucleotides are TGCGCCAGCAGCCCGCGGGCCGGGACAGGGCGTATGACGCAGTATTTT.

J is TRBJ1-1 and V is TRBV20-1; the D is unclear. This CDR3 region has 14 residues. CDR1 is DFQATT and CDR2 is SNEGSKA in the germline V gene (reference sequence). V shed 2 bases and J shed 5 bases, with 15 bases lying between them. The CDR3 bases are TGCAGTGCTAGATATAGGACCGGATTGACTGAAGCTTTCTTT. Translating it yields CSARYRTGLTEAFF.

The sample holds many counts of this clonotype. V and J are TRBV4-1 and TRBJ2-1, with D perhaps matching TRBD2 (6 bases). Trimming removed 1 base from V and 0 bases from J, with 13 bases in between. The CDR3 has 17 amino acids. The germline V gene has CDR1 MGHRA and CDR2 YSYEKL. DNA for the CDR3: TGCGCCAGCAGCCAAGGGCTAGCGATAAGCTCCTACAATGAGCAGTTCTTC. As protein: CASSQGLAISSYNEQFF.

This clonotype was counted at least ten times. The chain recombines TRBV7-2 with TRBJ2-7; 10 nucleotides match TRBD1. Germline V gene lookup returns CDR1 SGHTA and CDR2 FQGNSA. Losses at the gene ends were 1 base for V and 5 bases for J; bases not matched to a gene: 2. The CDR3 is 14 amino acids. The CDR3 here is CASSLGDRGNEQYF. In DNA, the CDR3 is TGTGCCAGCAGCTTAGGGGACAGGGGCAACGAGCAGTACTTC.

This clonotype was counted at least ten times. The chain is built from TRBV11-3 and TRBJ2-1, with 8 bases aligning to TRBD1. The germline V gene has CDR1 SGHNT and CDR2 YENEEA. This CDR3 spans 17 amino acids. V lost 0 bases, J lost 2 bases, and 6 bases stayed unmatched. The CDR3: CASSLDYRGQAYNEQFF. CDR3 nucleotide sequence: TGTGCCAGCAGCTTAGATTACAGGGGACAGGCCTACAATGAGCAGTTCTTC.

The J gene is TRBJ2-7, the V gene TRBV5-1, with 7 bases lining up with TRBD2. Germline CDR1 SGHRS, CDR2 YFSETQ. CDR3 length equals 14 residues. V gave up 0 bases and J gave up 5 bases; unmatched junction bases: 5. The CDR3 reads CASSLALGGNEQYF. The CDR3 DNA is TGCGCCAGCAGCTTGGCCCTCGGGGGGAACGAGCAGTACTTC.

This sequence joins TRBV20-1 and TRBJ1-1; D gene ambiguous. The CDR3 is made up of 18 amino acids. Trimming removed 0 bases at V and 0 bases at J, with 20 bases between. The germline V gene has CDR1 DFQATT and CDR2 SNEGSKA (reference sequence). This CDR3 is CSARDRVVWPTMNTEAFF. DNA for the CDR3: TGCAGTGCTAGAGATCGAGTTGTGTGGCCTACTATGAACACTGAAGCTTTCTTT.

This clonotype came up many times. The chain combines TRBV7-2 with TRBJ2-2, with 9 bases identical to TRBD2. CDR3 size: 15 residues. Germline CDR1 is SGHTA and CDR2 is FQGNSA. With 5 bases clipped from V and 2 bases from J, the junction kept 3 bases outside the gene matches. For the CDR3, the DNA is TGTGCCAGCAGCCGTAGCGGGGGCAACACCGGGGAGCTGTTTTTT. Amino acid sequence: CASSRSGGNTGELFF.

This clonotype was picked up many times. This chain joins TRBV7-2 and TRBJ2-7, with TRBD2 as a possible D gene (5 bases). CDR1 is SGHTA and CDR2 is FQGNSA in the germline V gene. The CDR3 contains 15 residues. V was clipped by 4 bases and J by 0 bases, with 13 bases between them. CDR3 bases: TGTGCCAGCAGCTCACTACTAGGGAGCTCCTACGAGCAGTACTTC. As protein: CASSSLLGSSYEQYF.

This clonotype was counted many times. This chain uses TRBV6-2 or TRBV6-3 with TRBJ2-2; D is unclear. V lost 8 bases and J 2 bases, leaving 6 bases between the germline ends. There are 12 residues in the CDR3. The V gene's germline CDR1 is MNHEY and CDR2 SVGEGT. The chain's CDR3 is CASDGNTGELFF. CDR3 nucleotide sequence: TGTGCCAGCGACGGTAACACCGGGGAGCTGTTTTTT.

This clonotype turned up a few times. The chain employs TRBV11-2 and TRBJ1-6; tentatively, D is TRBD1 (5 bases). Germline CDR1 SGHAT, CDR2 FQNNGV. The CDR3 length is 14 residues. The V end lost 5 bases, the J end lost 10 bases, and 15 bases lay between the germline ends. The DNA for the CDR3 is TGTGCCAGCAGCGAAAATATGCAGGGATCACCCCTCCACTTT. Its protein is CASSENMQGSPLHF.

This clonotype was detected ten times or more. The gene calls are TRBV4-1 and TRBJ2-7; 7 positions match TRBD1. The germline CDR1 and CDR2 sequences are MGHRA and YSYEKL. V lost 0 bases to trimming and J lost 7 bases; unmatched junction nucleotides: 9. The CDR3 runs to 15 residues. CDR3 nucleotides: TGCGCCAGCAGCCAAGAAGGGACAGAACTGGGGGAGCAGTACTTC. This encodes CASSQEGTELGEQYF.

This rearrangement joins TRBV20-1 to TRBJ2-1, with 8 bases identical to TRBD1. CDR3 length: 16 residues. The germline gives CDR1 DFQATT, CDR2 SNEGSKA (reference sequence). J was trimmed by 2 bases and V by 2 bases; bases with no gene match: 8. The CDR3 nucleotides are TGCAGTGCTAGATCCCCCGACAGGGGACCCTACAATGAGCAGTTCTTC. Translating it yields CSARSPDRGPYNEQFF.

This clonotype was seen ten or more times. This chain links TRBV20-1 with TRBJ2-7, with unresolved D. CDR1 is DFQATT, CDR2 SNEGSKA, per germline (reference sequence). With 3 bases removed from V and 2 bases from J, the gap between germline ends came to 8 bases. This CDR3 is 12 amino acids long. CDR3 nucleotides: TGCAGTGCTAGCTCGGGTCCCTACGAGCAGTACTTC. As protein: CSASSGPYEQYF.

This clonotype was seen a handful of times. The chain uses TRBV19 and TRBJ1-2; tentatively, D is TRBD1 (5 bases). Germline CDR1 reads LNHDA; CDR2 reads SQIVND (reference sequence). The CDR3 is 15 amino acids. The germline V and J ends were trimmed by 6 bases and 2 bases, with 16 bases remaining between them. CDR3 DNA: TGTGCCAGTAGCCTTAACCGGGACGGAAACTATGGCTACACCTTC. Residues: CASSLNRDGNYGYTF.